The 8 T cell receptor beta chains given below trace back to one sample, sequenced in a study of control samples from healthy donors and cancer patients. The table came from immunoSEQ multiplex PCR; TCRdb's copy has only in-frame clones and leaves some out. The data hold about 130,000 clones, with roughly 92% observed a single time. Source material: blood. Receptors originate from a man aged 18 to 29 in good health.

The chain uses TRBV9 and TRBJ2-5; D could derive from TRBD1 or TRBD2 (5 bases each). V lost 4 bases and J lost 4, with 14 bases in between. The CDR3 spans 14 residues. In germline, CDR1 is SGDLS, CDR2 YYNGEE. CDR3 DNA sequence: TGTGCCAGCAGCCAGAGGGGAGTGCGAGAGACCCAGTACTTC. It specifies CASSQRGVRETQYF.

This chain joins TRBV19 and TRBJ1-1; D is ambiguous. The V and J ends lost 3 bases and 8 bases respectively, with 10 bases between them. Germline V gene lookup returns CDR1 LNHDA and CDR2 SQIVND (reference sequence). The CDR3 has 12 amino acids. This CDR3 is CASSMGGQEAFF. The CDR3 DNA reads TGTGCCAGTAGTATGGGCGGCCAAGAAGCTTTCTTT.

CDR3 DNA sequence: TGTGCCAGCAGCCAAGAGGTGGGGACTTCGCAGTTCTTC. It specifies CASSQEVGTSQFF. J is TRBJ2-1 and V is TRBV3-1 (or the pseudogene TRBV3-2); possible D gene TRBD2, 6 bases. The CDR3 length is 13 residues. V was pared by 0 bases and J by 12 bases, with 12 bases between. The germline V gene encodes CDR1 LGHDT and CDR2 YNNKEL (reference sequence).

The chain carries TRBV11-2 and TRBJ2-1; 10 positions match TRBD1. The CDR3 spans 17 residues. Germline assignment: CDR1 SGHAT and CDR2 FQNNGV. V shed 2 bases and J 4 bases; nucleotides not matched to a gene: 8. The CDR3 nucleotides are TGTGCCAGCAGCTTATCCCCGGGACAGGGGCGATACAATGAGCAGTTCTTC. Residues: CASSLSPGQGRYNEQFF.

This clone was recorded a few times. The V gene is TRBV6-5, the J gene TRBJ1-2; D is ambiguous. The CDR3 has 14 amino acids. V lost 2 bases and J lost 5, with 12 bases in between. CDR1 is MNHEY and CDR2 is SVGAGI in the germline V gene. The DNA of the CDR3 is TGTGCCAGCAGTTACCGGGTAGGGAGATATGGCTACACCTTC. It is translated as CASSYRVGRYGYTF.

The J gene is TRBJ1-5, the V gene TRBV27; unclear D gene. V dropped 2 bases and J dropped 7 bases, with 9 bases sitting between them. The CDR3 covers 13 residues. Germline V gene sequence: CDR1 MNHEY, CDR2 SMNVEV (reference sequence). The CDR3 DNA is TGTGCCAGCAGTTTAATAAGGGTCCAGCCCCAGCATTTT. Translation gives CASSLIRVQPQHF.

In this sample, this clone turned up once. The rearrangement links TRBV12-3 or TRBV12-4 to TRBJ1-1, with no clear D. V dropped 5 bases and J dropped 1 base, with 8 bases sitting between them. There are 13 residues in the CDR3. The CDR3 is CASSHTENTEAFF. As DNA, the CDR3 is TGTGCCAGCAGTCATACAGAGAACACTGAAGCTTTCTTT.

The V call is TRBV18, the J call TRBJ2-7, with D unclear. The length of the CDR3 is 13 residues. V was shortened by 3 bases and J by 5 bases, with 11 bases between the two germline ends. Per germline, CDR1 KGHSH and CDR2 LQKENI. The CDR3 region is CASSPGLANEQYF. The CDR3 bases are TGTGCCAGCTCACCCGGTTTGGCAAACGAGCAGTACTTC.